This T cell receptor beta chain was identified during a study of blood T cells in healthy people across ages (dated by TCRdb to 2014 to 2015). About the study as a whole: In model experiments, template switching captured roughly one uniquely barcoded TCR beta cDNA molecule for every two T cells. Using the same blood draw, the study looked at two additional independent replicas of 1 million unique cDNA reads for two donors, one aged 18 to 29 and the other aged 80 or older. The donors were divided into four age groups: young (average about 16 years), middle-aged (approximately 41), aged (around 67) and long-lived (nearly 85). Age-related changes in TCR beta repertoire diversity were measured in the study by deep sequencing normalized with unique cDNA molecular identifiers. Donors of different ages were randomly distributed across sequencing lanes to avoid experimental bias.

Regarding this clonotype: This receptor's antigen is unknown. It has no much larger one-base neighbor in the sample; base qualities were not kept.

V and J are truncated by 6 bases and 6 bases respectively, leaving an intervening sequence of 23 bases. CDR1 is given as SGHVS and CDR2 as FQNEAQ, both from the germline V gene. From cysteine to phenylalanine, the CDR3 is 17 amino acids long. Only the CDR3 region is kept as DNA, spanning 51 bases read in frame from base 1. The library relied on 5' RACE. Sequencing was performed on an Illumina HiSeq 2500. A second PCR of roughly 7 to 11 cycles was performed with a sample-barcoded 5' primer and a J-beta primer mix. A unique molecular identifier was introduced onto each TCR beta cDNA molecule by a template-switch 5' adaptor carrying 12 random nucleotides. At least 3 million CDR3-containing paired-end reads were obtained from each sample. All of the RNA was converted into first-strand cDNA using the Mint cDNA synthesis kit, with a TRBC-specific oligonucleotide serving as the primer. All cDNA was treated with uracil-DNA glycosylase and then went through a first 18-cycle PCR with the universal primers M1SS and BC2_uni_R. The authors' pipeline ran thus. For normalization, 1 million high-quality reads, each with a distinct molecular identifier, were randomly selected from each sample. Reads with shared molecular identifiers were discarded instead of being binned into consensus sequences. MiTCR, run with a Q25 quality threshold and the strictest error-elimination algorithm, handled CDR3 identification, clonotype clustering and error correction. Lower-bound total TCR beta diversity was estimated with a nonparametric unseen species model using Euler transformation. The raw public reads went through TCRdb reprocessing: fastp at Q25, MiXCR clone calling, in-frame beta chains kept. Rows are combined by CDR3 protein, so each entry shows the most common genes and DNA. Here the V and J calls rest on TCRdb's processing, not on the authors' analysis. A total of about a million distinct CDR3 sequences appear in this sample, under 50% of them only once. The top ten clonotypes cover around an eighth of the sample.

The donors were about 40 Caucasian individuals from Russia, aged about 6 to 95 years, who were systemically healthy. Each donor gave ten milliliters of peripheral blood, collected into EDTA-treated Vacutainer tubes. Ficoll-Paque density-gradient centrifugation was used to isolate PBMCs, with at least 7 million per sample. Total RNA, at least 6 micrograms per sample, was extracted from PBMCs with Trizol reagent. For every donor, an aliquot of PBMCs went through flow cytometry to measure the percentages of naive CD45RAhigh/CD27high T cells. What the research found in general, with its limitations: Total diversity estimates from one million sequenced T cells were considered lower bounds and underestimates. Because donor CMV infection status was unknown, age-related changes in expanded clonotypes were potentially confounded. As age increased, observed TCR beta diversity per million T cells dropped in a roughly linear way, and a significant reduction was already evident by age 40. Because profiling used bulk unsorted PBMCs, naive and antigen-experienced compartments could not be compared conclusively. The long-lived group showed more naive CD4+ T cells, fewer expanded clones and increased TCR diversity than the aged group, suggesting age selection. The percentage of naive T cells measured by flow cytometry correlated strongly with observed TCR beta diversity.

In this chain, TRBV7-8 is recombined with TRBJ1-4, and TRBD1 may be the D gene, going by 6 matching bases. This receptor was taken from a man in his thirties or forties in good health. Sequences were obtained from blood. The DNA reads TGTGCCAGCAGTCGCGGAGCTCCAGGGGAGTTTTATGAAAAACTGTTTTTT. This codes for CASSRGAPGEFYEKLFF. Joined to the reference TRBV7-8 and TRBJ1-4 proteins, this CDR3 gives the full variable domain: GAGVSQSPRYKVAKRGQDVALRCDPISGHVSLFWYQQALGQGPEFLTYFQNEAQLDKSGLPSDRFFAERPEGSVSTLKIQRTQQEDSAVYLCASSRGAPGEFYEKLFFGSGTQLSVL.